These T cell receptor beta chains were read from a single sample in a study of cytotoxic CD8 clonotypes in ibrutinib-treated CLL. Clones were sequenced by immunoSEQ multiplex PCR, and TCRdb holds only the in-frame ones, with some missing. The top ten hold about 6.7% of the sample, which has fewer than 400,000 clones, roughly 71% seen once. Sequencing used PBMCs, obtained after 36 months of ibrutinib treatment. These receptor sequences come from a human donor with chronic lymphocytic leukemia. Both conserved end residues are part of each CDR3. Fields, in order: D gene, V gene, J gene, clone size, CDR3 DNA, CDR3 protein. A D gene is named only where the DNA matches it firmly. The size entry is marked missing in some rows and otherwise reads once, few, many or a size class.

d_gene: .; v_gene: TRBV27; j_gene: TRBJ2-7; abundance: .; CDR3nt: TGTGCCAGCACTCGCCATTCCGGACAGAGAGGCGAGCAGTACTTC; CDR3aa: CASTRHSGQRGEQYF
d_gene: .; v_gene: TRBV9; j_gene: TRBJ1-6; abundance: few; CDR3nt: TGTGCCAGCAGCGTAGGACCCTCGTGGAATTCACCCCTCCACTTT; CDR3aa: CASSVGPSWNSPLHF
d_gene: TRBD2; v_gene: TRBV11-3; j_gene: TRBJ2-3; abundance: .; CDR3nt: TGTGCCAGCAGCCGGGGACTAGCGGGAACAGATACGCAGTATTTT; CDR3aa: CASSRGLAGTDTQYF
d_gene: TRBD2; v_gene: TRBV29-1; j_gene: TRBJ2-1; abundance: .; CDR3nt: TGCAGCGGCTCCAGACTAGCGGGCTACAATGAGCAGTTCTTC; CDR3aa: CSGSRLAGYNEQFF
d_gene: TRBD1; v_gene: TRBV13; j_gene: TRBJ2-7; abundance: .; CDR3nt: TGTGCCAGCAGCGAAGGACAGGCTTACGAGCAGTACTTC; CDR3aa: CASSEGQAYEQYF
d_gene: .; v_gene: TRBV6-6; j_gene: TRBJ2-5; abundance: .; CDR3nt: TGTGCCAGCAGTCCCCGACATCAAGAGACCCAGTACTTC; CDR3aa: CASSPRHQETQYF
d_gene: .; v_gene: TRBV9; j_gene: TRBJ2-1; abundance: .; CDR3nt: TGTGCCAGCAGCGTAGAGGGTTGGGACAATGAGCAGTTCTTC; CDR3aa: CASSVEGWDNEQFF
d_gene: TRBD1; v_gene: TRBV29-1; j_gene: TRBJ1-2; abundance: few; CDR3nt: TGCAGCGTTGGAGGGACAGGGCCCTATGGCTACACCTTC; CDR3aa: CSVGGTGPYGYTF
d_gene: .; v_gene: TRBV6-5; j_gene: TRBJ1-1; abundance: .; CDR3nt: TGTGCCAGCACTGGAGGGGTCATGAACACTGAAGCTTTCTTT; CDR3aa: CASTGGVMNTEAFF
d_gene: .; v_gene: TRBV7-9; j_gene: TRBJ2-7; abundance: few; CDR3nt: TGTGCCAGCAGCTTAGGGGGGGAAAAGCAGTACTTC; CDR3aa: CASSLGGEKQYF
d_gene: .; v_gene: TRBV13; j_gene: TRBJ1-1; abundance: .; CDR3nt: TGTGCCAGCAGCTTAGAACAGTTCACTGAAGCTTTCTTT; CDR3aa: CASSLEQFTEAFF
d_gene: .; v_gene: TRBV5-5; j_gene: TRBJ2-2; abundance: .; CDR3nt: TGTGCCAGCAGCTTGCACCCGCAAACAGTGAACACCGGGGAGCTGTTTTTT; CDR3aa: CASSLHPQTVNTGELFF
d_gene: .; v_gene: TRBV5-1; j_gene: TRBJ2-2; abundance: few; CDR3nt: TGCGCCAGCAGCTTGGATCTAGCAGGGGAGCTGTTTTTT; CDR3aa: CASSLDLAGELFF
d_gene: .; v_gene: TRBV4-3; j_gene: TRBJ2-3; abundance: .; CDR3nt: TGCGCCAGCAGCCAAGATTGGAGGGGGGGCACAGATACGCAGTATTTT; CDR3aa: CASSQDWRGGTDTQYF
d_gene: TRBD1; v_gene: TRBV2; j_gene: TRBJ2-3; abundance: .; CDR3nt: TGTGCCAGCAGCGCCGACAGGGCTAGCACAGATACGCAGTATTTT; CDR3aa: CASSADRASTDTQYF
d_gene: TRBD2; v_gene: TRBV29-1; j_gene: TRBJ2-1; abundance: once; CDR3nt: TGCAGCGTTGGGTGGCTAGCGGGGTTGAATGAGCAGTTCTTC; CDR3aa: CSVGWLAGLNEQFF
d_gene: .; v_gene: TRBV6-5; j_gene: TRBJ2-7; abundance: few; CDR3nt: TGTGCCAGCAGTTCTACCCGCTCCTACGAGCAGTACTTC; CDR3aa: CASSSTRSYEQYF
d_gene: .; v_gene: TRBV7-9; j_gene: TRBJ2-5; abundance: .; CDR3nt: TGTGCCAGCAGCTTAGCGACGGTAGAGACCCAGTACTTC; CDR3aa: CASSLATVETQYF
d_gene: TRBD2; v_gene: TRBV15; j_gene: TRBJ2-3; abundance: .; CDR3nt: TGTGCCACCAGCCGCCTCCGGCGGGAGGGCACAGATACGCAGTATTTT; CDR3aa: CATSRLRREGTDTQYF
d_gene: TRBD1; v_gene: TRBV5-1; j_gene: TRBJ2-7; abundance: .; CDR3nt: TGCGCCAGCAGCTTATACCCCCCCGGGGGGACAGGGTCCTACGAGCAGTACTTC; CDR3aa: CASSLYPPGGTGSYEQYF
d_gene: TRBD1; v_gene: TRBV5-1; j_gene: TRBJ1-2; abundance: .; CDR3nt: TGCGCCAGCAGCTCAGGGGGGACAGAATACTATGGCTACACCTTC; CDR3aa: CASSSGGTEYYGYTF
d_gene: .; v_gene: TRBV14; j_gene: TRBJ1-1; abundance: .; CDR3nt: TGTGCCAGCAGCCGCCGCCAAATCCTGCCCCGGGGGACCACCACTGAAGCTTTCTTT; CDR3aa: CASSRRQILPRGTTTEAFF
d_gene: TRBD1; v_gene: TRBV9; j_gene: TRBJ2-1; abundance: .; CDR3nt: TGTGCCAGCAGCGAGTGGGGACAGGGGATAACCTACAATGAGCAGTTCTTC; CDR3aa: CASSEWGQGITYNEQFF
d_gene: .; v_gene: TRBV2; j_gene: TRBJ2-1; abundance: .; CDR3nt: TGTGCCAGCAGCCGTGGGGTGACAGAAATGGCAGCGTTGGGGCAGTTCTTC; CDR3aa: CASSRGVTEMAALGQFF
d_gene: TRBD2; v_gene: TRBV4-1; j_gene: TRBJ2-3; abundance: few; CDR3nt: TGCGCCAGCAGCCAAGGGCGGGGGACCCTGAATTTT; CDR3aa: CASSQGRGTLNF
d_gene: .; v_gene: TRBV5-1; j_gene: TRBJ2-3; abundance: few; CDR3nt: TGCGCCAGCAGCTTGGCGGGGGCCGATCTGGATACGCAGTATTTT; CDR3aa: CASSLAGADLDTQYF
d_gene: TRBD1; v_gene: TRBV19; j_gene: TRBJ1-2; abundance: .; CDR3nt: TGTGCCAGTAGTATCGACAGGGCGGGTGGCTACACCTTC; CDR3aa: CASSIDRAGGYTF
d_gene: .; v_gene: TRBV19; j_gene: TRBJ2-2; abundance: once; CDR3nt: TGTGCCAGTAGTACGTGGACCCTTACCGGGGAGCTGTTTTTT; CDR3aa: CASSTWTLTGELFF
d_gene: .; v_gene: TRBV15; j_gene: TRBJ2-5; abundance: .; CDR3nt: TGTGCCACCAGCAGAGAGGGGGAAGAGACCCAGTACTTC; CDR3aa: CATSREGEETQYF
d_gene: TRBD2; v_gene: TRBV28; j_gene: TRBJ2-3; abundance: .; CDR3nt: TGTGCCAGCAGTACCAGCGGGATTGTGTCAGATACGCAGTATTTT; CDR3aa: CASSTSGIVSDTQYF
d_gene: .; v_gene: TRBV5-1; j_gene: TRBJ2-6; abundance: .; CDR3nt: TGCGCCAGCAGCTACAGGGCTGGGGCCAACGTCCTGACTTTC; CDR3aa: CASSYRAGANVLTF
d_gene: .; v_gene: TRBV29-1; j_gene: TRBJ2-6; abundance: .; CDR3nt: TGCAGCGTTGTGGGCCAGGGAAGCTCTGGGGCCAACGTCCTGACTTTC; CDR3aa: CSVVGQGSSGANVLTF
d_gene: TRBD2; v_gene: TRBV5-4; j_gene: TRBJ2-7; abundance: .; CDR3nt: TGTGCCAGCAGCTTCCGTCTACTAGCGGAGTCCTACGAGCAGTACTTC; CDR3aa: CASSFRLLAESYEQYF
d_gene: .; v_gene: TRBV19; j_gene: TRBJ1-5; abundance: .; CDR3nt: TGTGCCAGTGCCCGGGTCGTTAATCAGCCCCAGCATTTT; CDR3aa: CASARVVNQPQHF
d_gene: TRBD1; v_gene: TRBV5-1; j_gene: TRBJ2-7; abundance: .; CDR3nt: TGCGCCAGCAGCTGGGGGACAGGGCCCCACGAGCAGTACTTC; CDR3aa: CASSWGTGPHEQYF
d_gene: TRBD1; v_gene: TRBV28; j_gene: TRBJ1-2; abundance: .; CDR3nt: TGTGCCAGCAGCAAACAGGGGAGGGCCAACTATGGCTACACCTTC; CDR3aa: CASSKQGRANYGYTF
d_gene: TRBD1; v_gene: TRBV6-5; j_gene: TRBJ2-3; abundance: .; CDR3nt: TGTGCCAGCAACGACAGGGCCGGCACAGATACGCAGTATTTT; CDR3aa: CASNDRAGTDTQYF
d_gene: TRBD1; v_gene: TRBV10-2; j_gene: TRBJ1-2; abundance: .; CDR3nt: TGCGCCAGCAGTCCCTTTCGGACAGGGAAGGATGGCTACACCTTC; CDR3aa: CASSPFRTGKDGYTF
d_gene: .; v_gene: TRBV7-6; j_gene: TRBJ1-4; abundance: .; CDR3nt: TGTGCCAGCAGCTTCCACGGGGGTAGGAATGAAAAACTGTTTTTT; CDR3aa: CASSFHGGRNEKLFF
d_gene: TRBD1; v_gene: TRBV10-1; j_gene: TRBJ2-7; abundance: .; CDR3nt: TGCGCCAGCAGTGAAGACAGGGGCTACGAGCAGTACTTC; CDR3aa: CASSEDRGYEQYF
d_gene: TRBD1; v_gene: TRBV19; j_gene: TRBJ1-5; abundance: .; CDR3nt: TGTGCCAGTAGTACCGCCGGGACAGGGAATCAGCCCCAGCATTTT; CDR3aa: CASSTAGTGNQPQHF
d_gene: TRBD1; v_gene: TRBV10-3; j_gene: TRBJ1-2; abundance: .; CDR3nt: TGTGCCATCAAAGGGACAGGCCCCAACTATGGCTACACCTTC; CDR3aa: CAIKGTGPNYGYTF
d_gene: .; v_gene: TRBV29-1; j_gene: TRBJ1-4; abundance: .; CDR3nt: TGCAGCGTCCTAGGGCTCGGGAATGAAAAACTGTTTTTT; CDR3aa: CSVLGLGNEKLFF
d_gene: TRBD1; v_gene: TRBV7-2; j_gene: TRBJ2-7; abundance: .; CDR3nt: TGTGCCAGCAGCACCGGGACAGGGGCCAGGGAGCAGTACTTC; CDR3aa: CASSTGTGAREQYF
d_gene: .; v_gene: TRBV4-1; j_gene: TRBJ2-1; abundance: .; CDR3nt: TGCGCCAGCCTAGGAGGGAGCTCCTACAATGAGCAGTTCTTC; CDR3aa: CASLGGSSYNEQFF
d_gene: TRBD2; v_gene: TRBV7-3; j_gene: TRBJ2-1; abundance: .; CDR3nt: TGTGCCAGCAGCCTGGGACTATCCTCCTACAATGAGCAGTTCTTC; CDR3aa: CASSLGLSSYNEQFF
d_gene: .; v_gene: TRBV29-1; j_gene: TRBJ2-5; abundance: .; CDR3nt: TGCAGCGCTGGAGAAGGGGGGGCCCAGTACTTC; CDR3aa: CSAGEGGAQYF
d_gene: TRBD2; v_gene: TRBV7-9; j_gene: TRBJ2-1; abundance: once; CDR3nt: TGTGCCAGCAGCGTCGGACTAGCGAGCTCCTACAATGAGCAGTTCTTC; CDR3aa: CASSVGLASSYNEQFF
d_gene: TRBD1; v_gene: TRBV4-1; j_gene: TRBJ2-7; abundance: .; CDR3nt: TGCGCCAGCAGCCGGGCGAGAACAGGGGGCGCCGAGCAGTACTTC; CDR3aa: CASSRARTGGAEQYF
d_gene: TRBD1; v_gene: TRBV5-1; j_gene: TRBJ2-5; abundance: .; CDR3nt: TGCGCCAGCAGCTCACAGGGGGCATTTGGTAGCGGAGAGACCCAGTACTTC; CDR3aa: CASSSQGAFGSGETQYF
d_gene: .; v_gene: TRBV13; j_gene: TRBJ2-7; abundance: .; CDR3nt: TGTGCCAGCAGCTCCCCGATTAATGGCTACGAGCAGTACTTC; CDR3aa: CASSSPINGYEQYF
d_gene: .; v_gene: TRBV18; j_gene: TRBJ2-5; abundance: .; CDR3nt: TGTGCCAGCTCGTCTACAGGAGAAAGGGAGACCCAGTACTTC; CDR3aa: CASSSTGERETQYF
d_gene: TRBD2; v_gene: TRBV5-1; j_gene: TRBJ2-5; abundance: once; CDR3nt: TGCGCCAGCAGCTTGGATGAACTAGCGGGAGCGGATTTTAGAGAGACCCAGTACTTC; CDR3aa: CASSLDELAGADFRETQYF